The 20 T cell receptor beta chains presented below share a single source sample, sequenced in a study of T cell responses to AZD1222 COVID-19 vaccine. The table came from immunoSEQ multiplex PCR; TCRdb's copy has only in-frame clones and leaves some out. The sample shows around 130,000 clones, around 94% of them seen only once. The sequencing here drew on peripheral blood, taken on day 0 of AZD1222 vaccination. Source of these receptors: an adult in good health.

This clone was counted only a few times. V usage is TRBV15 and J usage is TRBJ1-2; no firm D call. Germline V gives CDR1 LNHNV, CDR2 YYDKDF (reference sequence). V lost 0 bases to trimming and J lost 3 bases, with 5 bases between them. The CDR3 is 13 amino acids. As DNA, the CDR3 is TGTGCCACCAGCAGAGATCTGGACTATGGCTACACCTTC. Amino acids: CATSRDLDYGYTF.

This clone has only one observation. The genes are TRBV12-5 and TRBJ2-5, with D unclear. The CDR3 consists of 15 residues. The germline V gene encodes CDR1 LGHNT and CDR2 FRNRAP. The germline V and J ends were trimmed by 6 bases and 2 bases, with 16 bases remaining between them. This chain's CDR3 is CASGLMLGGQETQYF. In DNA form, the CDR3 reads TGTGCTAGTGGCCTGATGCTTGGCGGTCAAGAGACCCAGTACTTC.

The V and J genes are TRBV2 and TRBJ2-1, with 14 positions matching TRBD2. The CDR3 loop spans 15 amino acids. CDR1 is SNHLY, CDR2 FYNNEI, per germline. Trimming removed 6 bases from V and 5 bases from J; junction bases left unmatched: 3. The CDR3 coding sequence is TGTGCCAGCAGAGCGACTAGCGGGGGGGACAATGAGCAGTTCTTC. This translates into CASRATSGGDNEQFF.

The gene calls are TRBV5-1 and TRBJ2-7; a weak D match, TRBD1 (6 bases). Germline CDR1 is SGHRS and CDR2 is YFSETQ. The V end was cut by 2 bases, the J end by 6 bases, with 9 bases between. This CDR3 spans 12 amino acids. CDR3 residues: CASSFTRGEQYF. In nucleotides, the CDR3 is TGCGCCAGCAGCTTCACCAGGGGCGAGCAGTACTTC.

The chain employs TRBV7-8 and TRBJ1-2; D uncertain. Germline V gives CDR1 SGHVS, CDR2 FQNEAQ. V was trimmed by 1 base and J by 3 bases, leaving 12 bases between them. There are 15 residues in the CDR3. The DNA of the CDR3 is TGTGCCAGCAGCTTAGAAGCCCAAGGATACTATGGCTACACCTTC. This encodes CASSLEAQGYYGYTF.

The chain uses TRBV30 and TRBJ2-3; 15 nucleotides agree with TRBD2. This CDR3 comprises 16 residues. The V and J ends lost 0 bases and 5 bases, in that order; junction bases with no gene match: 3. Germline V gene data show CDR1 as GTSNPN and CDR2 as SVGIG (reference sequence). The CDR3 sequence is CAWSVGLAGGIDTQYF. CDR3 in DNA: TGTGCCTGGAGTGTGGGACTAGCGGGAGGAATAGATACGCAGTATTTT. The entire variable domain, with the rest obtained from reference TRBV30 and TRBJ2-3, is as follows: SQTIHQWPATLVQPVGSPLSLECTVEGTSNPNLYWYRQAAGRGLQLLFYSVGIGQISSEVPQNLSASRPQDRQFILSSKKLLLSDSGFYLCAWSVGLAGGIDTQYFGPGTRLTVL.

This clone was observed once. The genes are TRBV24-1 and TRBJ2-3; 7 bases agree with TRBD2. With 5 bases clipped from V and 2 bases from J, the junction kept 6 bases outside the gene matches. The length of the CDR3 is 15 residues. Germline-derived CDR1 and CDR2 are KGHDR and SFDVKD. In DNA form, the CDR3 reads TGTGCCACCAGTGCCCGGGGGGACTACACAGATACGCAGTATTTT. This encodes CATSARGDYTDTQYF.

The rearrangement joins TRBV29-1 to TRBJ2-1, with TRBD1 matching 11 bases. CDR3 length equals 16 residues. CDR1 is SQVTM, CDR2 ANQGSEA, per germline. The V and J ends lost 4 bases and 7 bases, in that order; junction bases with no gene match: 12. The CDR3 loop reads CSVGRTGGLVQNEQFF. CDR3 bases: TGCAGCGTTGGAAGGACAGGGGGCCTTGTTCAGAATGAGCAGTTCTTC.

The CDR3 sequence is CASSGPWGGMGTYGYTF. In nucleotides, the CDR3 is TGTGCCAGCAGTGGCCCCTGGGGAGGGATGGGGACCTATGGCTACACCTTC. This chain connects TRBV6-1 to TRBJ1-2, with D tentatively TRBD1 (5 bases). Germline CDR1 is MNHNS and CDR2 is SASEGT. This CDR3 region has 17 residues. The V gene lost 4 bases and the J gene lost 4 bases, with 22 bases spanning the gap.

CDR3 region: CASSLDGGEQPQHF. Written as DNA, the CDR3 is TGCGCCAGCAGCTTGGACGGGGGCGAACAGCCCCAGCATTTT. The gene calls are TRBV5-1 and TRBJ1-5; a weak D match, TRBD1 (6 bases). Germline CDR1 reads SGHRS; CDR2 reads YFSETQ. This CDR3 is built from 14 residues. The V end was cut by 0 bases, the J end by 7 bases, with 11 bases between.

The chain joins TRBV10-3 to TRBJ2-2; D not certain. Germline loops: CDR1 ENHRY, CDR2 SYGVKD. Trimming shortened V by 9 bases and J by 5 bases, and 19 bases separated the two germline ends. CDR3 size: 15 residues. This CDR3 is CAISPGPPGTGELFF. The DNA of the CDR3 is TGTGCCATTTCTCCGGGTCCCCCTGGGACCGGGGAGCTGTTTTTT.

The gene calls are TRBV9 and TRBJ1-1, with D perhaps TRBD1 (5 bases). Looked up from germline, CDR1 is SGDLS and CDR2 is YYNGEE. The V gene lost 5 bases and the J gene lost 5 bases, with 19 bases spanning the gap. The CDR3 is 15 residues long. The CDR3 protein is CASRRDGGDGTEAFF. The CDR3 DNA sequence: TGTGCCAGCAGAAGAGACGGGGGAGATGGGACTGAAGCTTTCTTT.

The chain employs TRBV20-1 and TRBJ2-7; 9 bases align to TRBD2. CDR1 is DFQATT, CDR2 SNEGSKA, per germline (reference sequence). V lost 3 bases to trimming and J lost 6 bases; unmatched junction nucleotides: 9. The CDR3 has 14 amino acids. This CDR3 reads CSASLASGELEQYF. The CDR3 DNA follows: TGCAGTGCTAGTCTAGCTAGCGGGGAACTCGAGCAGTACTTC.

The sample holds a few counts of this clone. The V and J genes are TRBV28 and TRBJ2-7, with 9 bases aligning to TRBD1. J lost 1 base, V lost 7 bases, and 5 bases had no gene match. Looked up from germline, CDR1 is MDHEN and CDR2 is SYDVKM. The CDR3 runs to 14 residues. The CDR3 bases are TGTGCCAGCACCCAGACAGGGGGATCCTACGAGCAGTACGTC. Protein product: CASTQTGGSYEQYV.

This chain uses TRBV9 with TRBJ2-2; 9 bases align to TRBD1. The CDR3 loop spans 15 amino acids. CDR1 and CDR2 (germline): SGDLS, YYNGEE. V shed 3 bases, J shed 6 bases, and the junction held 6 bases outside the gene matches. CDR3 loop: CASSDRTGAAGELFF. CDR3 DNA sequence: TGTGCCAGCAGCGATCGGACAGGGGCCGCCGGGGAGCTGTTTTTT. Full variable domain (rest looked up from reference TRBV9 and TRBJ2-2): DSGVTQTPKHLITATGQRVTLRCSPRSGDLSVYWYQQSLDQGLQFLIQYYNGEERAKGNILERFSAQQFPDLHSELNLSSLELGDSALYFCASSDRTGAAGELFFGEGSRLTVL.

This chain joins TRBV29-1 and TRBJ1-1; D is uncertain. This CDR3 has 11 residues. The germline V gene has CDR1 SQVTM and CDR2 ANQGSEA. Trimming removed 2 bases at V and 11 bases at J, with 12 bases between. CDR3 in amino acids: CSVELGGRAFF. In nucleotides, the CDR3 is TGCAGCGTTGAATTGGGTGGGAGGGCTTTCTTT.

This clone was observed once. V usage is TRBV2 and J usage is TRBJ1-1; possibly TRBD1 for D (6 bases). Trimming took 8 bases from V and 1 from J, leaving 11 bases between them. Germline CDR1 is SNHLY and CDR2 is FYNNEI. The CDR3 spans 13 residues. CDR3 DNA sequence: TGTGCCAGCCAGAGGACAGAGAACACTGAAGCTTTCTTT. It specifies CASQRTENTEAFF. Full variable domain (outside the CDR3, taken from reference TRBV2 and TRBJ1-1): EPEVTQTPSHQVTQMGQEVILRCVPISNHLYFYWYRQILGQKVEFLVSFYNNEISEKSEIFDDQFSVERPDGSNFTLKIRSTKLEDSAMYFCASQRTENTEAFFGQGTRLTVV.

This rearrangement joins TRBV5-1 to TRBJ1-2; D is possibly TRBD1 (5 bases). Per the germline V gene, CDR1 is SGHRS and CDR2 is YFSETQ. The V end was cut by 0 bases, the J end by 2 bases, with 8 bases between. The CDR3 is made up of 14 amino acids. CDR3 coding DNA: TGCGCCAGCAGCTTGGTACAGGACAACTATGGCTACACCTTC. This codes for CASSLVQDNYGYTF.

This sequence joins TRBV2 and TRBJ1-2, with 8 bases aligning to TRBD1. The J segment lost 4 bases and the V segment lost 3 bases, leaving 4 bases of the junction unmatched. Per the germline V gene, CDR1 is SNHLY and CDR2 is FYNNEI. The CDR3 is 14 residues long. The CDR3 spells CASSETGEIYGYTF. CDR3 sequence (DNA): TGTGCCAGCAGTGAGACAGGGGAGATCTATGGCTACACCTTC. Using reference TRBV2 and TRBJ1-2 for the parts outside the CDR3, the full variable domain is EPEVTQTPSHQVTQMGQEVILRCVPISNHLYFYWYRQILGQKVEFLVSFYNNEISEKSEIFDDQFSVERPDGSNFTLKIRSTKLEDSAMYFCASSETGEIYGYTFGSGTRLTVV.

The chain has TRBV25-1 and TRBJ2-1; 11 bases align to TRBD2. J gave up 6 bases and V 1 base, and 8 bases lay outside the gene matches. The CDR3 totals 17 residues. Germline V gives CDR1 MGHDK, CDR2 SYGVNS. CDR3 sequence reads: CASSESLGLAGFNEQFF. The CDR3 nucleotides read TGTGCCAGCAGTGAATCCCTAGGACTAGCGGGCTTCAATGAGCAGTTCTTC.